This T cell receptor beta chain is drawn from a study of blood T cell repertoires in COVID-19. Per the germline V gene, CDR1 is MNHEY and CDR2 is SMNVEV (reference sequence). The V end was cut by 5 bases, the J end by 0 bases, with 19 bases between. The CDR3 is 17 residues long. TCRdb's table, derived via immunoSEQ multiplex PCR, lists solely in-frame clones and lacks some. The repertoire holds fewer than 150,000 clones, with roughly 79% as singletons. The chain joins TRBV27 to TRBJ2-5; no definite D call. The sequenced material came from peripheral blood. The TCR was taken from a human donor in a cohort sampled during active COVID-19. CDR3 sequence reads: CASSQLTHDTYQETQYF. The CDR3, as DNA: TGTGCCAGCAGTCAGCTCACACACGACACCTACCAAGAGACCCAGTACTTC.